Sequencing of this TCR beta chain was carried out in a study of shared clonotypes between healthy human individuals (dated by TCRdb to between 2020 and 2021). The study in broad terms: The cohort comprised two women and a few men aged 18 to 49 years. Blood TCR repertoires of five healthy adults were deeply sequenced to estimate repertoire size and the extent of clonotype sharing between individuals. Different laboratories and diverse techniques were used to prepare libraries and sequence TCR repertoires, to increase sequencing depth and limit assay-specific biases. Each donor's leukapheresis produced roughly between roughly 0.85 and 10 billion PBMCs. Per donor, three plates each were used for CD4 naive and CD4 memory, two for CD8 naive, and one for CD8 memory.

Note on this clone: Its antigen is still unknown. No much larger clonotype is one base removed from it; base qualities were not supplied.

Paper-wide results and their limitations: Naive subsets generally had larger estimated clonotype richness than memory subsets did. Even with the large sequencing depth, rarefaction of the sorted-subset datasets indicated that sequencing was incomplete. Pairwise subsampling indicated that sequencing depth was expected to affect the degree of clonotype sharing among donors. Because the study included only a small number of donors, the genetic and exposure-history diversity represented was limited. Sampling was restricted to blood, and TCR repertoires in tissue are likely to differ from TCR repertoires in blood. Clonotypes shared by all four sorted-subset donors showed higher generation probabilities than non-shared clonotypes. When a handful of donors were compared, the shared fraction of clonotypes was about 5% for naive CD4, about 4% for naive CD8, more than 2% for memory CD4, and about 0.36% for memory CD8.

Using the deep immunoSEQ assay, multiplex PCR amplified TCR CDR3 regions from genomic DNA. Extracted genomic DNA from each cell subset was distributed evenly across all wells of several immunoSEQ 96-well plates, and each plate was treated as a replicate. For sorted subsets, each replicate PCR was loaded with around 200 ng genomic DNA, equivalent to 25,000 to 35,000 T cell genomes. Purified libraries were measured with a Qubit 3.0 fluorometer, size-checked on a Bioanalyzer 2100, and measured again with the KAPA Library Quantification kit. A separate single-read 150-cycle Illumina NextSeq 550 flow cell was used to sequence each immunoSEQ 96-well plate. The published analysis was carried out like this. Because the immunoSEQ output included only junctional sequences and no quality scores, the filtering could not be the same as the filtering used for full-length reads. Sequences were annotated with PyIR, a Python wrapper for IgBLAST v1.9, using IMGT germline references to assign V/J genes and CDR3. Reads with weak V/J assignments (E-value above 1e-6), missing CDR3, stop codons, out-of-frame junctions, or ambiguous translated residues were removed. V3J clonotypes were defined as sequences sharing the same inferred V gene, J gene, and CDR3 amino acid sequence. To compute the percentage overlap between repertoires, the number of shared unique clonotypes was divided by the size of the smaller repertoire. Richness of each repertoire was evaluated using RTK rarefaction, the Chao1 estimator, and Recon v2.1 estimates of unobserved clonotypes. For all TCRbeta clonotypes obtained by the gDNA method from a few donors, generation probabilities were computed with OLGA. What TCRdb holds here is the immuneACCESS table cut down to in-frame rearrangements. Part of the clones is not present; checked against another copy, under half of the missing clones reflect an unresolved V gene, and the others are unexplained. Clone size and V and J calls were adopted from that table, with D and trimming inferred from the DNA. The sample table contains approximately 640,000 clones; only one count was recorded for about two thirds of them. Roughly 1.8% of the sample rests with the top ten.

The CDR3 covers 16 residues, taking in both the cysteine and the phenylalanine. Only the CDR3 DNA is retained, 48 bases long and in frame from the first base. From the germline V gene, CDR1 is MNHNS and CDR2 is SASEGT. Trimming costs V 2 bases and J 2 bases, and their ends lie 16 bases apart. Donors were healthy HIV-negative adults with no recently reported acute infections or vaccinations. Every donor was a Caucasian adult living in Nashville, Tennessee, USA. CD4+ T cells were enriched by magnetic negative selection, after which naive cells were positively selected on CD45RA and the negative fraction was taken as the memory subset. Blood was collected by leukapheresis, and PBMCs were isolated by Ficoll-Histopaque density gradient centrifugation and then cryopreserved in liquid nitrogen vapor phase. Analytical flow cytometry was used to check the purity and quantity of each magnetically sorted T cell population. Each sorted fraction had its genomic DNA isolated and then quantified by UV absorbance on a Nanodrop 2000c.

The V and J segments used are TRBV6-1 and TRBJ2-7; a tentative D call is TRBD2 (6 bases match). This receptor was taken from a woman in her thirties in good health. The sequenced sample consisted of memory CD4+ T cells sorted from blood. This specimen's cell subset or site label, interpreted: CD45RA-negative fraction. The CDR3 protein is CASSESSSSDPYEQYF. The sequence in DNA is TGTGCCAGCAGTGAAAGTTCGTCTAGCGACCCCTACGAGCAGTACTTC.